This T cell receptor beta chain was retrieved from a study of identical twins. This clonotype was observed many times. With 7 bases removed from V and 4 bases from J, the gap between germline ends came to 5 bases. The CDR3 covers 10 residues. TCRdb reprocessed the 5' RACE reads with MiXCR, giving one entry per CDR3 protein. The sample has roughly 750,000 distinct CDR3 sequences, around 20% seen once; the top ten hold 4% to 4.5%. The sample was also linked to a second study, of T cells expressing NK-cell markers.

The chain employs TRBV12-3 or TRBV12-4 and TRBJ2-7; the D is unclear. Sequencing was done on a sample of PBMCs. The receptor was isolated from a woman younger than 30 in good health. CDR3 DNA sequence: TGTGCCAGCACAAGATACGAGCAGTACTTC. It specifies CASTRYEQYF.